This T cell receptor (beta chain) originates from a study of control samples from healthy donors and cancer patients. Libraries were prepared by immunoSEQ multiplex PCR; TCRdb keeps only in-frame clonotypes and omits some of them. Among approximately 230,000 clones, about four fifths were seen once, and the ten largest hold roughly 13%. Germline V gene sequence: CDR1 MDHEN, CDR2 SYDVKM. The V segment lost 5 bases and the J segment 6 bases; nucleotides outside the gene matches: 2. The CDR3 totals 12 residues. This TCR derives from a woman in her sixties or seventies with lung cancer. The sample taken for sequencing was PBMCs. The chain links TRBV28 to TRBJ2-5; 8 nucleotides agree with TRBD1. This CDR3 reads CASSQGAKTQYF. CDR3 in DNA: TGTGCCAGCAGTCAGGGGGCAAAGACCCAGTACTTC.